The rows below give T cell receptor beta chains drawn from one sample of a study of blood T cell repertoires in COVID-19. Clones were sequenced by immunoSEQ multiplex PCR, and TCRdb holds only the in-frame ones, with some missing. The data contain about 54,000 clones, approximately 80% of them singletons. Material: peripheral blood. These receptors originate from a human donor in a cohort sampled during active or convalescent COVID-19. CDR3s include the opening cysteine and the closing phenylalanine or tryptophan. Fields, in order: J gene, V gene, clone size, D gene, CDR3 protein, CDR3 DNA. A D gene is named only where the DNA matches it firmly. A row's size may be missing; if present it is once, few, many or a size class.

J: TRBJ1-2; V: TRBV7-9; size: once; D: .; CDR3: CASSPQGDGYTF; DNA: TGTGCCAGCAGCCCGCAAGGGGATGGCTACACCTTC
J: TRBJ1-1; V: TRBV14; size: few; D: .; CDR3: CASSLLRGGETEAFF; DNA: TGTGCCAGCAGCCTGCTTCGGGGGGGGGAAACTGAAGCTTTCTTT
J: TRBJ2-5; V: TRBV5-8; size: .; D: .; CDR3: CASSLVTPGETQYF; DNA: TGTGCCAGCAGCTTGGTGACACCAGGGGAGACCCAGTACTTC
J: TRBJ1-2; V: TRBV12-3/TRBV12-4; size: .; D: .; CDR3: CASSFRGGYTF; DNA: TGTGCCAGCAGTTTTAGGGGCGGCTACACCTTC
J: TRBJ2-3; V: TRBV7-2; size: .; D: TRBD2; CDR3: CASSFSSGGGDTQYF; DNA: TGTGCCAGCAGCTTCTCTAGCGGGGGAGGAGATACGCAGTATTTT
J: TRBJ2-5; V: TRBV24-1; size: .; D: TRBD2; CDR3: CATSVGSGAQETQYF; DNA: TGTGCCACCAGTGTGGGTAGCGGGGCACAAGAGACCCAGTACTTC
J: TRBJ2-7; V: TRBV20-1; size: .; D: TRBD1; CDR3: CSARQGYEQYF; DNA: TGCAGTGCTCGACAGGGCTACGAGCAGTACTTC
J: TRBJ1-2; V: TRBV27; size: once; D: TRBD1; CDR3: CASSFPRQGVGYTF; DNA: TGTGCCAGCAGTTTCCCCAGACAGGGTGTAGGCTACACCTTC
J: TRBJ1-3; V: TRBV5-1; size: .; D: .; CDR3: CASKEGETGNTIYF; DNA: TGCGCCAGCAAGGAAGGGGAAACTGGAAACACCATATATTTT
J: TRBJ2-1; V: TRBV2; size: .; D: .; CDR3: CASSPDSNEQFF; DNA: TGTGCCAGCAGTCCTGACAGTAATGAGCAGTTCTTC
J: TRBJ2-3; V: TRBV5-1; size: .; D: .; CDR3: CASSLGGIPDTQYF; DNA: TGCGCCAGCAGCTTGGGCGGGATCCCAGATACGCAGTATTTT
J: TRBJ1-6; V: TRBV27; size: .; D: .; CDR3: CASSLSRPEAYNSPLHF; DNA: TGTGCCAGCAGTTTATCGAGGCCTGAGGCCTATAATTCACCCCTCCACTTT
J: TRBJ1-2; V: TRBV19; size: .; D: TRBD1; CDR3: CASSSRDSSYGYTF; DNA: TGTGCCAGTAGTAGCCGGGACAGTTCCTATGGCTACACCTTC
J: TRBJ2-5; V: TRBV6-5; size: .; D: .; CDR3: CASGEQGGGGETQYF; DNA: TGTGCCAGCGGCGAACAGGGTGGTGGGGGAGAGACCCAGTACTTC
J: TRBJ1-6; V: TRBV12-3/TRBV12-4; size: .; D: .; CDR3: CASSLGGSSPLHF; DNA: TGTGCCAGCAGTTTAGGAGGGAGTTCACCCCTCCACTTT
J: TRBJ2-7; V: TRBV27; size: .; D: TRBD2; CDR3: CASSLIGPGSGGAYEQYF; DNA: TGTGCCAGCAGTTTAATCGGGCCCGGGAGCGGGGGGGCATACGAGCAGTACTTC
J: TRBJ2-2; V: TRBV9; size: .; D: .; CDR3: CASSGTGLGELFF; DNA: TGTGCCAGCAGCGGAACAGGGCTCGGGGAGCTGTTTTTT
J: TRBJ2-5; V: TRBV7-9; size: once; D: TRBD2; CDR3: CASSLVPSGAETQYF; DNA: TGTGCCAGCAGCTTAGTGCCTAGCGGGGCAGAGACCCAGTACTTC
J: TRBJ2-3; V: TRBV5-1; size: .; D: TRBD2; CDR3: CASSFRGSSGAPARTDTQYF; DNA: TGCGCCAGCAGCTTCCGGGGTTCCAGCGGGGCACCCGCGAGGACAGATACGCAGTATTTT
J: TRBJ1-4; V: TRBV7-9; size: medium-sized; D: .; CDR3: CASSLQATNEKLFF; DNA: TGTGCCAGCAGCTTACAGGCGACGAATGAAAAACTGTTTTTT
J: TRBJ2-5; V: TRBV15; size: .; D: TRBD2; CDR3: CATSGYSGGQQETQYF; DNA: TGTGCCACCAGCGGTTATAGCGGGGGCCAGCAAGAGACCCAGTACTTC
J: TRBJ2-1; V: TRBV5-8; size: few; D: .; CDR3: CASSPPRGLYNEQFF; DNA: TGTGCCAGCAGCCCCCCGCGGGGGCTCTACAATGAGCAGTTCTTC
J: TRBJ1-4; V: TRBV19; size: .; D: .; CDR3: CASSPLPGWRGNEKLFF; DNA: TGTGCCAGTAGTCCTTTACCGGGTTGGAGGGGTAATGAAAAACTGTTTTTT
J: TRBJ2-3; V: TRBV2; size: .; D: .; CDR3: CASKRTGPTDTQYF; DNA: TGTGCCAGCAAGAGAACAGGGCCCACAGATACGCAGTATTTT
J: TRBJ2-2; V: TRBV9; size: once; D: TRBD2; CDR3: CASSVDPTSGANTGELFF; DNA: TGTGCCAGCAGCGTAGATCCCACTAGCGGGGCTAACACCGGGGAGCTGTTTTTT
J: TRBJ2-7; V: TRBV19; size: .; D: TRBD1; CDR3: CASRDRGHYEQYF; DNA: TGTGCCAGTAGAGACAGGGGGCACTACGAGCAGTACTTC
J: TRBJ2-5; V: TRBV7-8; size: few; D: .; CDR3: CASSLGGQIQETQYF; DNA: TGTGCCAGCAGCTTAGGGGGACAAATACAAGAGACCCAGTACTTC
J: TRBJ2-4; V: TRBV7-8; size: .; D: TRBD1; CDR3: CASSSRDRLAKNIQYF; DNA: TGTGCCAGCAGCAGCCGGGACAGACTAGCCAAAAACATTCAGTACTTC
J: TRBJ2-5; V: TRBV7-9; size: .; D: TRBD2; CDR3: CASSLGTSSAETQYF; DNA: TGTGCCAGCAGCCTCGGGACTAGTTCTGCTGAGACCCAGTACTTC
J: TRBJ2-3; V: TRBV6-2/TRBV6-3; size: .; D: TRBD1; CDR3: CASSPAGTGTSTDTQYF; DNA: TGTGCCAGCAGCCCTGCCGGGACAGGGACAAGCACAGATACGCAGTATTTT
J: TRBJ1-1; V: TRBV6-5; size: .; D: .; CDR3: CASSRGGGETEAFF; DNA: TGTGCCAGCAGCCGAGGGGGGGGTGAAACTGAAGCTTTCTTT
J: TRBJ1-2; V: TRBV11-2; size: .; D: TRBD1; CDR3: CASTPDRFGYTF; DNA: TGTGCCAGCACCCCGGACAGGTTTGGCTACACCTTC
J: TRBJ1-1; V: TRBV6-5; size: .; D: .; CDR3: CASNPDSYMNTEAFF; DNA: TGTGCCAGCAATCCGGACAGTTACATGAACACTGAAGCTTTCTTT
J: TRBJ1-4; V: TRBV19; size: .; D: TRBD1; CDR3: CASPKAGTGAGKLFF; DNA: TGTGCCAGTCCTAAAGCCGGGACAGGGGCGGGAAAACTGTTTTTT
J: TRBJ2-2; V: TRBV3-1/TRBV3-2; size: .; D: TRBD1; CDR3: CASSPQGAGELFF; DNA: TGTGCCAGCAGCCCTCAGGGGGCGGGGGAGCTGTTTTTT